These 7 T cell receptor beta chains came from one sample sequenced in a study of monozygotic twins with inflammatory bowel disease (dated by TCRdb to 2018 to 2020). The protocol used for the library was 5' RACE. Sequencing instrument: Illumina HiSeq 2500. With the reads reprocessed by TCRdb, a single entry stands for each CDR3 protein sequence and no DNA is reported. For this sample, the table gives some 200,000 distinct CDR3 sequences. Approximately 1.6% of the sample belongs to the ten largest clones. The material sequenced was blood. All receptors come from a human donor with ulcerative colitis or Crohn's disease, or a healthy co-twin of an affected twin (not recorded which).

This chain connects TRBV3-1 to TRBJ2-3; TCRdb calls TRBD1, which cannot be checked without DNA. CDR1 is LGHDT, CDR2 YNNKEL, per germline (reference sequence). CDR3 length equals 16 residues. CDR3 region: CASSQGLAGGANTQYF.

The J gene is TRBJ1-2, the V gene TRBV19. There are 13 residues in the CDR3. Germline-derived CDR1 and CDR2 are LNHDA and SQIVND (reference sequence). The CDR3 loop reads CASTHRVLGGYTF.

The chain has TRBV7-3 and TRBJ2-3; the D call of TRBD2 rests on TCRdb alone, since no DNA is present to check it. The germline V gene encodes CDR1 SGHTA and CDR2 FQGTGA. CDR3 length: 16 residues. The CDR3 loop reads CASSRGTSATTDTQYF. Based on the CDR3 plus reference TRBV7-3 and TRBJ2-3, the full variable domain is GAGVSQTPSNKVTEKGKYVELRCDPISGHTALYWYRQSLGQGPEFLIYFQGTGAADDSGLPNDRFFAVRPEGSVSTLKIQRTERGDSAVYLCASSRGTSATTDTQYFGPGTRLTVL.

This rearrangement joins TRBV5-1 to TRBJ2-6; TCRdb designates TRBD1, a call that cannot be tested without DNA. Germline V gene lookup returns CDR1 SGHRS and CDR2 YFSETQ. The CDR3 runs 16 residues. Here the CDR3 reads CASRDRPNSGANVLTF.

The chain carries TRBV9 and TRBJ2-1; TCRdb names TRBD1, which stays unverified in the absence of DNA. From germline, CDR1 is SGDLS and CDR2 YYNGEE. The length of the CDR3 is 13 residues. This CDR3 is CASSVVTGPGQFF.

The genes are TRBV20-1 and TRBJ1-4. Germline lookup yields CDR1 DFQATT and CDR2 SNEGSKA (reference sequence). This CDR3 has 14 amino acids. Here the CDR3 reads CSARDPRTAEKLFF.

This rearrangement joins TRBV5-1 to TRBJ1-6; the D gene TCRdb calls, TRBD1, cannot be checked with no DNA. This CDR3 is built from 15 residues. Germline CDR1 and CDR2: SGHRS and YFSETQ. The CDR3 here is CASSYRDRGHSPLHF.